The source of this T cell receptor beta chain is a study of cytomegalovirus exposure and HLA in healthy donors. It was with 60 Vbeta and 13 Jbeta primers that the PCR ran. TCRdb's table, derived via immunoSEQ multiplex PCR, lists solely in-frame clones and lacks some. The data show some 70,000 clones, with over 75% seen just once and approximately 5.4% held by the top ten. V shed 5 bases, J shed 0 bases, and the junction held 10 bases outside the gene matches. The germline gives CDR1 MDHEN, CDR2 SYDVKM. This CDR3 has 18 residues. The chain combines TRBV28 with TRBJ1-6; 7 positions match TRBD1. The clonotype originates from a male donor in good health and CMV-seropositive. The sample was PBMCs. CDR3 region: CASSPLTGFSSYNSPLHF. DNA for the CDR3: TGTGCCAGCAGTCCCTTGACAGGGTTTAGCTCCTATAATTCACCCCTCCACTTT.